What follows are 27 T cell receptor beta chains derived from one specimen sequenced in a study of blood T cell repertoires in COVID-19 (dated by TCRdb to between 2020 and 2021). Libraries came from the immunoSEQ multiplex PCR assay. TCRdb carries this immuneACCESS record with in-frame sequences only. Its versions omit some clonotypes, under half of them owing to an unresolved V gene in the studies checked, with the rest unexplained. For this sample there are approximately 290,000 clones; about 85% appear just once. Approximately 0.94% of the sample is in the top ten clones. Sequencing was carried out using peripheral blood. The receptors stem from a human donor with COVID-19, enrolled during active disease. The donor label of this sample is uncertain.

The J gene is TRBJ2-7, the V gene TRBV19, with 7 bases identical to TRBD2. This CDR3 comprises 13 residues. The V segment lost 1 base and the J segment 5 bases; nucleotides outside the gene matches: 2. CDR1 is LNHDA, CDR2 SQIVND, per germline (reference sequence). The DNA of the CDR3 is TGTGCCAGTAGTATAGGGGGAGGGGACGAGCAGTACTTC. Protein sequence: CASSIGGGDEQYF.

The chain combines TRBV19 with TRBJ1-1; 8 nucleotides agree with TRBD1. Germline CDR1 LNHDA, CDR2 SQIVND (reference sequence). CDR3 length: 16 amino acids. Trimming cost V 5 bases and J 1 base; bases outside gene matches: 9. Written as DNA, the CDR3 is TGTGCCAGTAGTCTCTCGGCAGGGGGCCCGAACACTGAAGCTTTCTTT. Translation gives CASSLSAGGPNTEAFF.

The V and J genes are TRBV24-1 and TRBJ2-5, with 7 bases aligning to TRBD1. CDR1 is KGHDR, CDR2 SFDVKD, per germline. This CDR3 has 12 residues. J was trimmed by 4 bases and V by 7 bases; bases with no gene match: 2. The CDR3 sequence: CATSRTGETQYF. The CDR3 DNA sequence: TGTGCCACCAGCCGGACAGGAGAGACCCAGTACTTC.

J is TRBJ1-1 and V is TRBV7-3, with 10 bases identical to TRBD1. V was pared by 5 bases and J by 0 bases, with 6 bases of the junction left unmatched. Germline CDR1 reads SGHTA; CDR2 reads FQGTGA. The CDR3 covers 16 residues. The CDR3 nucleotides are TGTGCCAGCAGCCCCGGACAGGGGGTAATGAACACTGAAGCTTTCTTT. It codes for CASSPGQGVMNTEAFF.

J is TRBJ1-4 and V is TRBV25-1; D may be TRBD1 (6 bases). Trimming took off 8 bases at V and 6 bases at J, with 13 bases between the two ends. Per the germline V gene, CDR1 is MGHDK and CDR2 is SYGVNS. This CDR3 contains 13 residues. The CDR3 spells CASGRDTYEKLFF. The CDR3 coding sequence is TGTGCCAGCGGCCGGGACACCTATGAAAAACTGTTTTTT.

This sequence joins TRBV4-2 and TRBJ2-3; 8 nucleotides line up with TRBD2. CDR1 and CDR2 from the germline V gene are LGHNA and YNFKEQ. With 0 bases clipped from V and 0 bases from J, the junction kept 8 bases outside the gene matches. The CDR3 runs to 18 residues. The CDR3 spells CASSQERAGLGSTDTQYF. The CDR3, as DNA: TGTGCCAGCAGCCAAGAACGCGCGGGACTAGGAAGCACAGATACGCAGTATTTT.

The rearrangement uses TRBV4-2 and TRBJ1-1; 7 bases agree with TRBD1. Germline assignment: CDR1 LGHNA and CDR2 YNFKEQ. The CDR3 length is 15 residues. V lost 2 bases to trimming and J lost 4 bases; unmatched junction nucleotides: 7. This chain's CDR3 is CASSQPLDRATEAFF. The DNA of the CDR3 is TGTGCCAGCAGCCAACCCCTCGACAGGGCCACTGAAGCTTTCTTT.

The chain is built from TRBV19 and TRBJ1-1, with D possibly being TRBD1 (5 bases). This CDR3 comprises 11 residues. Trimming stripped 7 bases from V and 6 bases from J, with 9 bases between. Germline CDR1 LNHDA, CDR2 SQIVND (reference sequence). For the CDR3, the DNA is TGTGCCAGTACCCAAGGGGCTGAAGCTTTCTTT. Its protein is CASTQGAEAFF. Drawing the rest from reference TRBV19 and TRBJ1-1, the complete variable domain is DGGITQSPKYLFRKEGQNVTLSCEQNLNHDAMYWYRQDPGQGLRLIYYSQIVNDFQKGDIAEGYSVSREKKESFPLTVTSAQKNPTAFYLCASTQGAEAFFGQGTRLTVV.

This chain links TRBV27 with TRBJ2-1; 7 positions match TRBD2. Looked up from germline, CDR1 is MNHEY and CDR2 is SMNVEV (reference sequence). CDR3 length equals 17 residues. V was clipped by 5 bases and J by 5 bases; unmatched bases: 15. CDR3 sequence: CASSPQDAGVIHNEQFF. For the CDR3, the DNA is TGTGCCAGCAGTCCACAGGATGCGGGAGTGATCCACAATGAGCAGTTCTTC.

This clone has just a few counts. The rearrangement links TRBV6-6 to TRBJ1-2; 8 bases match TRBD1. Germline V gene sequence: CDR1 MNHNY, CDR2 SVGAGI (reference sequence). J gave up 10 bases and V 4 bases, and 11 bases lay outside the gene matches. This CDR3 has 14 residues. CDR3 sequence reads: CASSFTGTGGTYTF. As DNA, the CDR3 is TGTGCCAGCAGTTTCACCGGGACAGGAGGTACCTACACCTTC.

Worth noting for this clone: Different DNA sequences within this sample yield the same CDR3. This chain links TRBV11-2 with TRBJ2-7, with 9 bases fitting TRBD2. CDR1 SGHAT and CDR2 FQNNGV come from the germline V gene. The CDR3 has 15 residues. V was clipped by 1 base and J by 0 bases; unmatched bases: 1. CDR3 loop: CASSLGSGSSYEQYF. For the CDR3, the DNA is TGTGCCAGCAGCTTAGGTAGCGGGAGCTCCTACGAGCAGTACTTC.

The chain employs TRBV7-5 and TRBJ1-6. TRBV7-5 counts as a pseudogene. The CDR3 has 16 amino acids. In DNA form, the CDR3 reads TGTGCCAGAAGCTTTGTCGGGGGGGCCCATAATTCACCCCTCCACTTT. It encodes CARSFVGGAHNSPLHF.

V is TRBV7-2 and J is TRBJ1-1; no reliable D call. Trimming took off 3 bases at V and 3 bases at J, with 8 bases between the two ends. Germline V gene sequence: CDR1 SGHTA, CDR2 FQGNSA. The CDR3 loop spans 13 amino acids. This CDR3 is CASSFFQDTEAFF. Written as DNA, the CDR3 is TGTGCCAGCAGCTTTTTTCAGGACACTGAAGCTTTCTTT.

This chain links TRBV19 with TRBJ2-5; 7 bases line up with TRBD2. This CDR3 spans 16 amino acids. CDR1 and CDR2 (germline): LNHDA, SQIVND (reference sequence). V was pared by 4 bases and J by 4 bases, with 12 bases of the junction left unmatched. The CDR3 coding sequence is TGTGCCAGTAGTAAAAAGGGGCGGGAGCCTGGAGAGACCCAGTACTTC. Translation: CASSKKGREPGETQYF.

This chain joins TRBV27 and TRBJ1-5; TRBD1 matches 7 bases. The CDR3 is 14 residues long. V shed 5 bases, J shed 7 bases, and the junction held 8 bases outside the gene matches. In germline, CDR1 is MNHEY, CDR2 SMNVEV (reference sequence). The CDR3 DNA reads TGTGCCAGCAGTAAAGGACAGGCAGTACAGCCCCAGCATTTT. This encodes CASSKGQAVQPQHF.

The rearrangement joins TRBV19 to TRBJ2-1; 9 bases are a match to TRBD2. J gave up 3 bases and V 3 bases, and 3 bases lay outside the gene matches. The CDR3 extends over 15 amino acids. CDR1 and CDR2 from the germline V gene are LNHDA and SQIVND (reference sequence). CDR3: CASSMGLAIYNEQFF. The CDR3 DNA follows: TGTGCCAGTAGTATGGGACTAGCCATCTACAATGAGCAGTTCTTC.

This chain links TRBV5-1 with TRBJ1-6; D unclear. This CDR3 comprises 15 residues. The germline V gene encodes CDR1 SGHRS and CDR2 YFSETQ. The V end was cut by 4 bases, the J end by 7 bases, with 15 bases between. CDR3 region: CASSDSTVANSPLHF. DNA for the CDR3: TGCGCCAGCAGCGACTCAACGGTTGCGAATTCACCCCTCCACTTT.

The chain couples TRBV27 to TRBJ1-1; the match to TRBD1 covers 8 bases. CDR3 length equals 13 residues. V shed 5 bases and J 6 bases; nucleotides not matched to a gene: 5. The germline gives CDR1 MNHEY, CDR2 SMNVEV (reference sequence). CDR3 residues: CASSGDRGSEAFF. The CDR3 region has the DNA TGTGCCAGCAGTGGCGACAGGGGCTCTGAAGCTTTCTTT.

In this sample, this clone turned up a few times. The V and J genes are TRBV28 and TRBJ1-2; D perhaps matches TRBD1 (6 bases). V lost 5 bases and J lost 0, with 10 bases in between. Germline V gene data show CDR1 as MDHEN and CDR2 as SYDVKM. The CDR3 runs 14 residues. The CDR3 region is CASSPWTANYGYTF. As DNA, the CDR3 is TGTGCCAGCAGTCCATGGACAGCTAACTATGGCTACACCTTC.

This chain joins TRBV5-1 and TRBJ1-6; TRBD1 aligns across 9 bases. This CDR3 has 16 residues. In germline, CDR1 is SGHRS, CDR2 YFSETQ. The ends lost 4 bases at V and 11 bases at J; junction bases unmatched: 13. CDR3 amino acids: CASSLEGQGMLAPLHF. The DNA for the CDR3 is TGCGCCAGCAGCCTTGAGGGACAGGGCATGCTTGCACCCCTCCACTTT.

The J gene is TRBJ1-5, the V gene TRBV15; 10 nucleotides match TRBD1. Germline values: CDR1 LNHNV, CDR2 YYDKDF (reference sequence). The CDR3 length is 18 residues. The V and J ends lost 1 base and 6 bases, in that order; junction bases with no gene match: 12. The CDR3 sequence: CATSRGYAGQGSSQPQHF. CDR3 nucleotide sequence: TGTGCCACCAGCAGAGGTTACGCGGGACAGGGGAGTAGTCAGCCCCAGCATTTT.

The rearrangement links TRBV19 to TRBJ2-4; possible D gene TRBD1, 6 bases. Germline V gives CDR1 LNHDA, CDR2 SQIVND (reference sequence). The CDR3 spans 12 residues. V was pared by 7 bases and J by 4 bases, with 8 bases between. CDR3 nucleotides: TGTGCCAGTATGGACAGAAAAAACATTCAGTACTTC. Its translation is CASMDRKNIQYF.

The chain uses TRBV2 and TRBJ2-1; D remains ambiguous. The CDR3 runs 15 residues. The V and J ends lost 0 bases and 6 bases respectively, with 12 bases between them. Germline CDR1 SNHLY, CDR2 FYNNEI. The CDR3, as DNA: TGTGCCAGCAGTGAAGCGGTGCCTGAGATCAATGAGCAGTTCTTC. Residues: CASSEAVPEINEQFF.

The rearrangement joins TRBV7-2 to TRBJ2-4; D is perhaps TRBD2 (7 bases). V lost 6 bases to trimming and J lost 3 bases, with 9 bases between them. This CDR3 spans 13 amino acids. Germline CDR1 SGHTA, CDR2 FQGNSA. CDR3 amino acids: CASRGGGKNIQYF. CDR3 DNA: TGTGCCAGCAGGGGAGGGGGCAAAAACATTCAGTACTTC.

The chain combines TRBV6-6 with TRBJ1-4; D remains unclear. Germline CDR1 reads MNHNY; CDR2 reads SVGAGI (reference sequence). The V gene lost 7 bases and the J gene lost 8 bases, with 14 bases spanning the gap. The CDR3 totals 13 residues. Written as DNA, the CDR3 is TGTGCCAGCACCCGCGGGGTCGGCGAAAAACTGTTTTTT. It yields the protein CASTRGVGEKLFF.

V gene TRBV5-4 combines with J gene TRBJ2-3; the match to TRBD2 covers 7 bases. CDR1 SGHNT and CDR2 YYREEE come from the germline V gene (reference sequence). The CDR3 runs to 15 residues. V shed 4 bases, J shed 5 bases, and the junction held 10 bases outside the gene matches. The CDR3 DNA reads TGTGCCAGCAGCCCCGGCGGGAGCCGTCTAGATACGCAGTATTTT. Encoded protein: CASSPGGSRLDTQYF.

This chain connects TRBV18 to TRBJ1-4; D unresolved. Per germline, CDR1 KGHSH and CDR2 LQKENI. The CDR3 is made up of 11 amino acids. V was shortened by 4 bases and J by 8 bases, with 5 bases between the two germline ends. The CDR3 spells CASSRGEKLFF. The CDR3 DNA sequence: TGTGCCAGCTCACGAGGGGAAAAACTGTTTTTT.